These 5 T cell receptor beta chains came from one sample sequenced in a study of CD8 T cells in Susac syndrome. The RNA, about 0.45 to 1 ug, was put through reverse transcription using random hexamers. TCRdb reprocessed the immunoSEQ multiplex PCR reads via MiXCR and lists one record per CDR3 protein. Of about 160,000 distinct CDR3 sequences listed, about 91% are singletons. Sequenced: CD4+ T cells from PBMCs. All receptors derive from a human donor in good health.

The CDR3 protein is CASSQTGLGGYTF. The CDR3 nucleotides read TGCGCCAGCAGCCAAACGGGACTCGGTGGCTACACCTTC. The chain is built from TRBV4-1 and TRBJ1-2; the D gene is possibly TRBD1 (5 bases). CDR3 length: 13 amino acids. Trimming cost V 2 bases and J 7 bases, with 11 bases left between them. Germline V gene data show CDR1 as MGHRA and CDR2 as YSYEKL.

CDR3 DNA sequence: TGTGCCAGCAGTAACAGGGGCGCAAACTATGGCTACACCTTC. This translates into CASSNRGANYGYTF. The chain couples TRBV6-5 to TRBJ1-2; 7 bases are a match to TRBD1. Germline V lookup: CDR1 MNHEY, CDR2 SVGAGI. The junction had 5 bases not matched to a gene; V was cut back by 5 bases and J by 2 bases. The CDR3 runs to 14 residues.

The chain uses TRBV18 and TRBJ2-7; TRBD1 might be the D (5 bases). The length of the CDR3 is 16 residues. V shed 5 bases and J shed 3 bases, with 20 bases lying between them. Germline V gene sequence: CDR1 KGHSH, CDR2 LQKENI. CDR3 in DNA: TGTGCCAGCTCATCCAATGGGCCCAGGGTTGGCTACGAGCAGTACTTC. Its protein is CASSSNGPRVGYEQYF. Filled out from reference TRBV18 and TRBJ2-7, the complete variable domain reads NAGVMQNPRHLVRRRGQEARLRCSPMKGHSHVYWYRQLPEEGLKFMVYLQKENIIDESGMPKERFSAEFPKEGPSILRIQQVVRGDSAAYFCASSSNGPRVGYEQYFGPGTRLTVT.

The chain uses TRBV4-3 and TRBJ2-3, with TRBD1 as a possible D gene (5 bases). The CDR3 totals 18 residues. From germline, CDR1 is LGHNA and CDR2 YSLEER. Deletions cut 1 base from V and 2 bases from J, with 19 bases between. Here the CDR3 reads CASSQVFGSTVITDTQYF. DNA for the CDR3: TGCGCCAGCAGCCAAGTATTTGGGTCGACAGTTATCACAGATACGCAGTATTTT.

The chain carries TRBV29-1 and TRBJ2-5, with D possibly TRBD2 on 5 matching bases. CDR3 length: 13 amino acids. V dropped 3 bases and J dropped 5 bases, with 13 bases sitting between them. CDR1 is SQVTM, CDR2 ANQGSEA, per germline. CDR3 residues: CSVDPGKRETQYF. The CDR3 DNA is TGCAGCGTTGACCCGGGAAAACGGGAGACCCAGTACTTC.